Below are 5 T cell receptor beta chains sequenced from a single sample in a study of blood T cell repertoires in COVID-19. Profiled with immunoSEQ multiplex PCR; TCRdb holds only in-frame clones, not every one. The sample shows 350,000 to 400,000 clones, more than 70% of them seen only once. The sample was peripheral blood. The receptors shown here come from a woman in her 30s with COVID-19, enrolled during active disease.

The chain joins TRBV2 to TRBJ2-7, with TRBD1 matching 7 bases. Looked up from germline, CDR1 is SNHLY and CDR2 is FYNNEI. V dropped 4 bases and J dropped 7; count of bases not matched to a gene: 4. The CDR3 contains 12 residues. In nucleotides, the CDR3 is TGTGCCAGCAGTGCGACAGGGCAAGAGCAGTACGTC. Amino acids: CASSATGQEQYV.

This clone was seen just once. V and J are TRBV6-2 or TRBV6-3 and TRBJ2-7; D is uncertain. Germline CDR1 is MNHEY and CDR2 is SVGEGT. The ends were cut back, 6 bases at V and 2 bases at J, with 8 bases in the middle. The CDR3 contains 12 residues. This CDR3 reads CASSPVPYEQYV. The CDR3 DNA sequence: TGTGCCAGCAGCCCCGTTCCCTACGAGCAGTACGTC.

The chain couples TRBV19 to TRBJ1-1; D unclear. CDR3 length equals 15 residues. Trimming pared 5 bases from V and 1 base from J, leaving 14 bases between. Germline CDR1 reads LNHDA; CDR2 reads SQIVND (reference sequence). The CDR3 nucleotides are TGTGCCAGTAGTGCTCAGAGCCGGGGGAACACTGAAGCTTTCTTT. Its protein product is CASSAQSRGNTEAFF.

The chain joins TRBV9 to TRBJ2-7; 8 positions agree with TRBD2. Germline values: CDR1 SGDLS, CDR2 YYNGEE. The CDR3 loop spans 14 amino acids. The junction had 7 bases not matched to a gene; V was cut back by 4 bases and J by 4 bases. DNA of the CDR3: TGTGCCAGCAGCCCTGGAGCGGGAGTTTACGAGCAGTACGTC. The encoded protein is CASSPGAGVYEQYV.

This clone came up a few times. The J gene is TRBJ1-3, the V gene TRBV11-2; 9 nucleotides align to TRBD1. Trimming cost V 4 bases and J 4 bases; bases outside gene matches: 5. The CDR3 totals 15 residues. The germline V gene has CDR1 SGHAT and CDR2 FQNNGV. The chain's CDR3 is CASSYGQGRGNTIYF. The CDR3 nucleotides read TGTGCCAGCAGCTACGGACAGGGGAGGGGAAACACCATATATTTT. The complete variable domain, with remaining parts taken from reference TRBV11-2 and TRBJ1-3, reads EAGVAQSPRYKIIEKRQSVAFWCNPISGHATLYWYQQILGQGPKLLIQFQNNGVVDDSQLPKDRFSAERLKGVDSTLKIQPAKLEDSAVYLCASSYGQGRGNTIYFGEGSWLTVV.